This T cell receptor (beta chain) emerged from a study of T cells in localized non-small cell lung cancer. Study-wide points: Uninvolved adjacent lung showed the highest T cell clonality, exceeding tumor. Longer survival (overall) was linked to higher T cell density in blood.

The table lists this clone with a count of one. Antigen unknown. Only in-frame clones appear in the TCRdb table, and some are missing; sequencing was by immunoSEQ multiplex PCR. The repertoire holds about 24,000 clones, approximately 90% seen once, with approximately 2.9% in the top ten. The CDR3 sequence is 18 residues long. V usage is TRBV1 and J usage is TRBJ1-6; the table's D call TRBD1 went unverified against the DNA. TRBV1 is designated a pseudogene. This TCR was recovered from a woman aged 35 to 70 with stage I lung adenocarcinoma. The input for sequencing was peripheral blood, taken before any cancer treatment. DNA for the CDR3: TGCACCAGCAGCCTAAAGGCCCGGGGACAGGGGCACAATTCACCCCTCCACTTT. This sequence encodes CTSSLKARGQGHNSPLHF.